Listed here are 20 T cell receptor beta chains from one sample, sequenced in a study of hypomethylating agent response in myelodysplastic syndrome. Clones were read by immunoSEQ multiplex PCR, and TCRdb kept only the in-frame ones, dropping some. The table lists some 6,200 clones, 80% to 90% of them singletons. This sample comprised bone marrow, obtained before or after starting hypomethylating agent treatment for myelodysplastic syndrome (not recorded which). The source is a human donor with myelodysplastic syndrome.

The chain links TRBV11-3 to TRBJ2-2; D might be TRBD1 (6 bases). Germline-derived CDR1 and CDR2 are SGHNT and YENEEA. This CDR3 is 14 amino acids long. V gave up 8 bases and J gave up 6 bases, with 16 bases separating them. The CDR3 loop is CASSGQGKSGELFF. The CDR3 coding sequence is TGTGCCAGCTCGGGGCAGGGGAAGTCCGGGGAGCTGTTTTTT.

The rearrangement links TRBV6-5 to TRBJ2-5; 8 nucleotides agree with TRBD2. This CDR3 spans 15 amino acids. Germline CDR1 MNHEY, CDR2 SVGAGI. With V trimmed by 2 bases and J by 4 bases, 6 bases remained unmatched. Here the CDR3 reads CASSYAGGYVETQYF. Written as DNA, the CDR3 is TGTGCCAGCAGTTACGCGGGGGGCTACGTAGAGACCCAGTACTTC.

V gene TRBV11-3 combines with J gene TRBJ1-4; D is uncertain. Trimming took 0 bases from V and 8 from J, leaving 13 bases between them. The V gene's germline CDR1 is SGHNT and CDR2 YENEEA. The CDR3 spans 15 residues. The chain's CDR3 is CASSLDPTGMEKLFF. CDR3 bases: TGTGCCAGCAGCTTAGATCCGACCGGGATGGAAAAACTGTTTTTT.

This chain links TRBV11-2 with TRBJ1-2, with 7 bases fitting TRBD1. Germline CDR1 reads SGHAT; CDR2 reads FQNNGV. This CDR3 spans 14 amino acids. J was trimmed by 5 bases and V by 5 bases; bases with no gene match: 8. The CDR3 DNA reads as TGTGCCAGCAGCCCTCGGACAGGCGTTTATGGCTACACCTTC. Translating it yields CASSPRTGVYGYTF.

The genes are TRBV4-1 and TRBJ2-7; no reliable D call. Per the germline V gene, CDR1 is MGHRA and CDR2 is YSYEKL. This CDR3 has 15 residues. The ends were cut back, 1 base at V and 0 bases at J, with 10 bases in the middle. CDR3: CASSQGEVGSYEQYF. DNA for the CDR3: TGCGCCAGCAGCCAAGGAGAAGTCGGCTCCTACGAGCAGTACTTC.

The rearrangement links TRBV5-1 to TRBJ2-1; D remains ambiguous. The CDR3 is made up of 11 amino acids. CDR1 is SGHRS, CDR2 YFSETQ, per germline. V lost 4 bases to trimming and J lost 7 bases, with 6 bases between them. The CDR3 protein is CASSQVNEQFF. The CDR3 region has the DNA TGCGCCAGCAGCCAGGTGAATGAGCAGTTCTTC.

This clone was seen a single time. The chain couples TRBV5-6 to TRBJ2-3, with 9 bases fitting TRBD1. CDR3 length: 17 residues. Germline CDR1 and CDR2: SGHDT and YYEEEE. Trimming removed 4 bases from V and 5 bases from J; junction bases left unmatched: 14. The CDR3 here is CASSRGVGTGLRDTQYF. The DNA for the CDR3 is TGTGCCAGCAGCCGGGGTGTGGGGACAGGGTTAAGAGATACGCAGTATTTT.

This chain joins TRBV11-2 and TRBJ2-2; the D is unclear. The CDR3 spans 14 residues. Trimming left V 5 bases short and J 7 bases short, with 14 bases between. CDR1 is SGHAT, CDR2 FQNNGV, per germline. The CDR3 DNA reads as TGTGCCAGCAGCGTCGGATATATTGGCGGGGAGCTGTTTTTT. Translation gives CASSVGYIGGELFF.

This clone was seen just once. The CDR3 bases are TGTGCCAGCCGACTAGCGGGGGATCAAGAGACCCAGTACTTC. Residues: CASRLAGDQETQYF. The chain recombines TRBV28 with TRBJ2-5; 12 positions agree with TRBD2. Germline V gene data show CDR1 as MDHEN and CDR2 as SYDVKM. This CDR3 contains 14 residues. V lost 8 bases, J lost 2 bases, and 3 bases stayed unmatched.

This clone was recorded a few times. V usage is TRBV5-1 and J usage is TRBJ1-4; D unresolved. The germline gives CDR1 SGHRS, CDR2 YFSETQ. V was clipped by 0 bases and J by 7 bases, with 13 bases between them. This CDR3 is built from 15 residues. The DNA for the CDR3 is TGCGCCAGCAGCTTGGAGGAGGGAAGTAGTGAAAAACTGTTTTTT. Translating it yields CASSLEEGSSEKLFF.

The chain combines TRBV19 with TRBJ2-5; 7 positions agree with TRBD2. The CDR3 runs 15 residues. CDR1 is LNHDA, CDR2 SQIVND, per germline (reference sequence). Trimming took 2 bases from V and 2 from J; bases not matched to a gene: 5. The CDR3 DNA sequence: TGTGCCAGTAGTATAAATGGACTAGGACAAGAGACCCAGTACTTC. It translates to CASSINGLGQETQYF. The full variable domain, rest sourced from reference TRBV19 and TRBJ2-5, is DGGITQSPKYLFRKEGQNVTLSCEQNLNHDAMYWYRQDPGQGLRLIYYSQIVNDFQKGDIAEGYSVSREKKESFPLTVTSAQKNPTAFYLCASSINGLGQETQYFGPGTRLLVL.

This clone was found once. V is TRBV19 and J is TRBJ2-7, with 7 bases aligning to TRBD1. V trimming: 5 bases; J trimming: 2 bases; junction bases outside the gene matches: 6. The germline gives CDR1 LNHDA, CDR2 SQIVND (reference sequence). The CDR3 covers 14 residues. CDR3 coding DNA: TGTGCCAGTAGTCCTGGGACAGTAACCTACGAGCAGTACTTC. Its translation is CASSPGTVTYEQYF.

The chain recombines TRBV19 with TRBJ1-6, with 11 bases identical to TRBD1. Germline CDR1 reads LNHDA; CDR2 reads SQIVND (reference sequence). This CDR3 contains 16 residues. V lost 5 bases to trimming and J lost 6 bases; unmatched junction nucleotides: 6. CDR3 coding DNA: TGTGCCAGTAGTTCTTGGACAGGGGGCGTTAATTCACCCCTCCACTTT. As protein: CASSSWTGGVNSPLHF.

This clone was recorded a few times. V gene TRBV19 combines with J gene TRBJ1-2, with 7 bases fitting TRBD1. The J segment lost 4 bases and the V segment lost 7 bases, leaving 9 bases of the junction unmatched. The CDR3 spans 14 residues. CDR1 and CDR2 (germline): LNHDA, SQIVND (reference sequence). This CDR3 is CASTKKAGGYGYTF. As DNA, the CDR3 is TGTGCCAGTACAAAGAAGGCAGGGGGCTATGGCTACACCTTC.

The rearrangement joins TRBV19 to TRBJ2-1; tentatively, D is TRBD2 (6 bases). The V gene lost 5 bases and the J gene lost 6 bases, with 23 bases spanning the gap. CDR3 size: 17 residues. Germline V lookup: CDR1 LNHDA, CDR2 SQIVND (reference sequence). The DNA for the CDR3 is TGTGCCAGTAGTCTGAATTCGGCAGGGTTGGGGGGCAATGAGCAGTTCTTC. Protein: CASSLNSAGLGGNEQFF.

The gene calls are TRBV13 and TRBJ2-1; D is tentatively TRBD1 or TRBD2 (6 bases each). This CDR3 has 15 amino acids. Germline V CDR1 and CDR2: PRHDT, FYEKMQ (reference sequence). V shed 3 bases and J shed 9 bases, with 18 bases lying between them. CDR3 amino acids: CASSFSGAGGGEQFF. The DNA for the CDR3 is TGTGCCAGCAGCTTTTCAGGGGCCGGGGGAGGTGAGCAGTTCTTC. Drawing the rest from reference TRBV13 and TRBJ2-1, the complete variable domain is AAGVIQSPRHLIKEKRETATLKCYPIPRHDTVYWYQQGPGQDPQFLISFYEKMQSDKGSIPDRFSAQQFSDYHSELNMSSLELGDSALYFCASSFSGAGGGEQFFGPGTRLTVL.

This clone came up a few times. The chain has TRBV9 and TRBJ1-1; maybe TRBD1 (6 bases). Germline V CDR1 and CDR2: SGDLS, YYNGEE. The V end lost 9 bases, the J end lost 4 bases, and 16 bases lay between the germline ends. The CDR3 is made up of 13 amino acids. CDR3 coding DNA: TGTGCCACGTCACAGGGAGTGGGCACTGAAGCTTTCTTT. It translates to CATSQGVGTEAFF.

The chain uses TRBV5-1 and TRBJ2-2, with TRBD1 matching over 7 bases. V was pared by 5 bases and J by 1 base, with 5 bases of the junction left unmatched. This CDR3 region has 15 residues. CDR1 and CDR2 from the germline V gene are SGHRS and YFSETQ. CDR3 amino acids: CASRIRQGNTGELFF. For the CDR3, the DNA is TGCGCCAGCAGAATCCGACAGGGGAACACCGGGGAGCTGTTTTTT.

This clone showed up just once. This chain uses TRBV20-1 with TRBJ2-5; D is ambiguous. The germline V and J ends were trimmed by 5 bases and 2 bases, with 6 bases remaining between them. The germline V gene has CDR1 DFQATT and CDR2 SNEGSKA (reference sequence). This CDR3 spans 11 amino acids. This CDR3 reads CSAPPQETQYF. The CDR3 DNA follows: TGCAGTGCTCCCCCGCAAGAGACCCAGTACTTC.

This clone showed up just a few times. J is TRBJ1-5 and V is TRBV10-2; 8 positions agree with TRBD1. V lost 8 bases to trimming and J lost 6 bases; unmatched junction nucleotides: 21. The CDR3 sequence is 18 residues long. Germline V gives CDR1 WSHSY, CDR2 SAAADI. CDR3 in amino acids: CASPRGTGSTANRQPQHF. CDR3 DNA sequence: TGCGCCAGCCCCAGGGGGACAGGTTCGACGGCAAATCGTCAGCCCCAGCATTTT.